The text below deals with one TCR beta chain. A much larger clone is a single base away; this may be a read error. The data are from a study of T-cell reconstitution after alpha-beta-depleted transplantation in children. A TCRbeta library incorporating unique molecular identifiers was prepared. TCRdb re-called the PCR reads through MiXCR, storing one row per CDR3 protein. The sample has about 640,000 distinct CDR3 sequences, 16% seen once; the top ten hold around 0.96%. The receptor comes from a human donor who donated a stem cell graft to a child with acute myeloid leukemia. This specimen consisted of PBMCs from the stem cell graft donor, obtained from the stem cell graft.

CDR3 sequence reads: CASWGTKAFF. The CDR3 coding sequence is TGTGCCAGTTGGGGGACTAAAGCTTTCTTT. This sequence joins TRBV6-5 and TRBJ1-1; D is possibly TRBD1 (5 bases). V lost 9 bases and J lost 9, with 11 bases in between. This CDR3 is 10 amino acids long. Germline values: CDR1 MNHEY, CDR2 SVGAGI.